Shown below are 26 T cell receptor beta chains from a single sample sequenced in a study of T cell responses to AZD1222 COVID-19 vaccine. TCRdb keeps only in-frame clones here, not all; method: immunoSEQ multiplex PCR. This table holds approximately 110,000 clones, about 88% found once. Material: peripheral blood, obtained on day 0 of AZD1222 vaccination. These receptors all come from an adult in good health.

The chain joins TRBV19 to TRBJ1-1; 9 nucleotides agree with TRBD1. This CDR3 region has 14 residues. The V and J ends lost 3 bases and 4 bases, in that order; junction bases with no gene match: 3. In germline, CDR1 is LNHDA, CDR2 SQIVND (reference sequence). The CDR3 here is CASSIKGQGTEAFF. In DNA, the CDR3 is TGTGCCAGTAGTATTAAGGGACAGGGCACTGAAGCTTTCTTT.

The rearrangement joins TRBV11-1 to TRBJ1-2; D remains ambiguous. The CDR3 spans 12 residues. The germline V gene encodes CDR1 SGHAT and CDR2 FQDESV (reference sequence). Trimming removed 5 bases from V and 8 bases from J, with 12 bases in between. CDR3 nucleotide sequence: TGTGCCAGCAGCAATAGATTCGACGGCTACACCTTC. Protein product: CASSNRFDGYTF.

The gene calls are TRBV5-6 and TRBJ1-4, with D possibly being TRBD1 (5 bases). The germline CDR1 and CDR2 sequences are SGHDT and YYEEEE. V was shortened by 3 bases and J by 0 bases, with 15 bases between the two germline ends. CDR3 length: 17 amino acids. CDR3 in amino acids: CASSSGLIIATNEKLFF. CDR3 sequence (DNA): TGTGCCAGCAGCTCGGGACTGATCATTGCAACTAATGAAAAACTGTTTTTT.

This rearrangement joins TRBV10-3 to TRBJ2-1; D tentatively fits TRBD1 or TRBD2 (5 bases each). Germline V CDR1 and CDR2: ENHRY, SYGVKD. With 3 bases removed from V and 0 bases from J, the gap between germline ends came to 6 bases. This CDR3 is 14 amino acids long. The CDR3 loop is CAISDGGSYNEQFF. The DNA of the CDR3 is TGTGCCATCAGTGATGGGGGCTCCTACAATGAGCAGTTCTTC.

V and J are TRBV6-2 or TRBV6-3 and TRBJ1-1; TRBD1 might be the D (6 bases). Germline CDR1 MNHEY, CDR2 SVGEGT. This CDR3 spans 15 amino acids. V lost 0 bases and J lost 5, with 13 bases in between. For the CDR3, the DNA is TGTGCCAGCAGTTACTCGATGGGGGCTTGGACTGAAGCTTTCTTT. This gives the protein CASSYSMGAWTEAFF.

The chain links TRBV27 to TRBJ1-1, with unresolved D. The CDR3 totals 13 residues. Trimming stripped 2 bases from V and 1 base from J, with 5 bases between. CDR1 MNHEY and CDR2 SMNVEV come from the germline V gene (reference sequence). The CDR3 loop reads CASSLAENTEAFF. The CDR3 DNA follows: TGTGCCAGCAGTTTAGCGGAGAACACTGAAGCTTTCTTT.

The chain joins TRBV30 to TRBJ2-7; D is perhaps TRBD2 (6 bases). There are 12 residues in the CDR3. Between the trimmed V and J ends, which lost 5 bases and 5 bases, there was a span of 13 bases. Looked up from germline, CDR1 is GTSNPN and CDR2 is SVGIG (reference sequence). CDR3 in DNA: TGTGCCTGGGCGGAGGGGATCAACGAGCAGTACTTC. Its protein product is CAWAEGINEQYF.

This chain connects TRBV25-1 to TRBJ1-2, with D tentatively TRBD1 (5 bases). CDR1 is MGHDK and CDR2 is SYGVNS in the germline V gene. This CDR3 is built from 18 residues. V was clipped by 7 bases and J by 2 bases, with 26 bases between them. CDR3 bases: TGTGCCAGCATTACAAACACCCAGGAGGGCAGGGCAAACTATGGCTACACCTTC. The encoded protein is CASITNTQEGRANYGYTF.

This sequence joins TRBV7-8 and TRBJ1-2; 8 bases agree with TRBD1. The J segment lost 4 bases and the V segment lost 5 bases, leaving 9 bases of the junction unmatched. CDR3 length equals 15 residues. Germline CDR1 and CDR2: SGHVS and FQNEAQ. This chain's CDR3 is CASSPRSGTGYGYTF. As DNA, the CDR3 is TGTGCCAGCAGCCCAAGGTCCGGGACAGGCTATGGCTACACCTTC.

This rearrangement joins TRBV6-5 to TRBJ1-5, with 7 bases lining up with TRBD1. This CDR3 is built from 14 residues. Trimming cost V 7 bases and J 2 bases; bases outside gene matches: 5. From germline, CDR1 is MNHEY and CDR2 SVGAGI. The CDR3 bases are TGTGCCAGCATGTATACAGGGGGCAATCAGCCCCAGCATTTT. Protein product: CASMYTGGNQPQHF.

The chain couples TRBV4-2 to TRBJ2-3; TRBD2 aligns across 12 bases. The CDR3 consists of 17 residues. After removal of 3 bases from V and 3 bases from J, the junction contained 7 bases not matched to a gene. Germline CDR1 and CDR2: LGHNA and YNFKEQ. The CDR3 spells CASSQTLTSGGTDTQYF. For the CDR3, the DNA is TGTGCCAGCAGCCAGACCCTTACTAGCGGGGGGACAGATACGCAGTATTTT.

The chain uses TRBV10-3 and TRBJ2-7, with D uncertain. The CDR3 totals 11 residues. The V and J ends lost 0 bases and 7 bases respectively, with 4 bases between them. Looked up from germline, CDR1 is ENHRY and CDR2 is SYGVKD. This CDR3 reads CAISESGEQYF. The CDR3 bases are TGTGCCATCAGTGAGTCGGGAGAGCAGTACTTC.

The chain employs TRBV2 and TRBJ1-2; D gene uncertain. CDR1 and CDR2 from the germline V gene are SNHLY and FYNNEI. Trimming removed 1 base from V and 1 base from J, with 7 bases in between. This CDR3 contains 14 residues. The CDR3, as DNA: TGTGCCAGCAGTGAAGAGGCCAGTAACTATGGCTACACCTTC. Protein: CASSEEASNYGYTF.

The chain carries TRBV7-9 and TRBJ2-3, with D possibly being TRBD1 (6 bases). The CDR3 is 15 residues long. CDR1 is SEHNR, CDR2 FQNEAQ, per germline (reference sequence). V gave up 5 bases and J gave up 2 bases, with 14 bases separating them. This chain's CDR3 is CASSIAGTLTDTQYF. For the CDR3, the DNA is TGTGCCAGCAGCATCGCCGGGACACTCACAGATACGCAGTATTTT.

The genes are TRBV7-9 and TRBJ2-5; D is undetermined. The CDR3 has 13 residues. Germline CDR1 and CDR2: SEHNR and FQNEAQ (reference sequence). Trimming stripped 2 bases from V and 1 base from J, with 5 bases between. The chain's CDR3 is CASSLHPQETQYF. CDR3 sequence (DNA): TGTGCCAGCAGCTTACATCCCCAAGAGACCCAGTACTTC.

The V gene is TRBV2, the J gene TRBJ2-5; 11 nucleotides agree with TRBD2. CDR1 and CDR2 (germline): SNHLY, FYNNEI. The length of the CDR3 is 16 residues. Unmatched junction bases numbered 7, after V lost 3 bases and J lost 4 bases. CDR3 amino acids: CASSEGGSGRGETQYF. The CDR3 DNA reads TGTGCCAGCAGTGAGGGGGGTAGCGGGAGGGGAGAGACCCAGTACTTC.

The DNA for the CDR3 is TGTGCCTGGAGCGTCGGATCAGATACGCAGTATTTT. Protein product: CAWSVGSDTQYF. The chain combines TRBV30 with TRBJ2-3; no reliable D call. CDR1 and CDR2 (germline): GTSNPN, SVGIG (reference sequence). The CDR3 runs to 12 residues. With 3 bases removed from V and 4 bases from J, the gap between germline ends came to 8 bases.

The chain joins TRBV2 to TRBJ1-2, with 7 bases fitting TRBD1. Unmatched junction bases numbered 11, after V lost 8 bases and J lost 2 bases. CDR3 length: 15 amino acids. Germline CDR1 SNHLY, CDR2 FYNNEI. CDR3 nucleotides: TGTGCCAGCGACCGGGGGGGGACAGTCAACTATGGCTACACCTTC. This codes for CASDRGGTVNYGYTF. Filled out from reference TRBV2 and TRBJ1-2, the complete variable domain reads EPEVTQTPSHQVTQMGQEVILRCVPISNHLYFYWYRQILGQKVEFLVSFYNNEISEKSEIFDDQFSVERPDGSNFTLKIRSTKLEDSAMYFCASDRGGTVNYGYTFGSGTRLTVV.

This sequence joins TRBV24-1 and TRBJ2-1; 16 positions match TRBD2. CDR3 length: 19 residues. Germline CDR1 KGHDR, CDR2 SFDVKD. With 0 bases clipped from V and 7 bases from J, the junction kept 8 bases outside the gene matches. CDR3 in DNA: TGTGCCACCAGTGATTTGCCTGGGACTAGCGGGGGGGCAGGGAATGAGCAGTTCTTC. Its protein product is CATSDLPGTSGGAGNEQFF.

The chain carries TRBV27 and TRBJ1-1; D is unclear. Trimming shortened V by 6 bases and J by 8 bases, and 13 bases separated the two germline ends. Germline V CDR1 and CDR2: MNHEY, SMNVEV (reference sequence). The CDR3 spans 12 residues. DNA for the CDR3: TGTGCCAGCAGAGGAGGTTACAAGGAAGCTTTCTTT. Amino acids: CASRGGYKEAFF.

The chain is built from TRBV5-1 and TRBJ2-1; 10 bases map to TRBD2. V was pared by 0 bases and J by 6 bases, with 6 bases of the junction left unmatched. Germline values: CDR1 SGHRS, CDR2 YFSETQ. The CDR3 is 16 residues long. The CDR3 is CASSLAPGLATNEQFF. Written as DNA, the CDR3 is TGCGCCAGCAGCTTGGCTCCGGGACTAGCGACCAATGAGCAGTTCTTC. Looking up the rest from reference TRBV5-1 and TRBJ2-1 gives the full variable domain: KAGVTQTPRYLIKTRGQQVTLSCSPISGHRSVSWYQQTPGQGLQFLFEYFSETQRNKGNFPGRFSGRQFSNSRSEMNVSTLELGDSALYLCASSLAPGLATNEQFFGPGTRLTVL.

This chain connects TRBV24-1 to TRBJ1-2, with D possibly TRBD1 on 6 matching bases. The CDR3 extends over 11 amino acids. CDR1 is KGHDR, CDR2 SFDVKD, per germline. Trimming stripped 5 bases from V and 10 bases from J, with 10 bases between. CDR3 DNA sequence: TGTGCCACCAGTGGGTCAGGGGACTACACCTTC. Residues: CATSGSGDYTF.

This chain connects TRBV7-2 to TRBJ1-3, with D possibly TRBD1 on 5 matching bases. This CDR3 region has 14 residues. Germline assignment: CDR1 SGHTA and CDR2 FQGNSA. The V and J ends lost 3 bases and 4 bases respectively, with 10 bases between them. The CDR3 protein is CASSFGGPGNTIYF. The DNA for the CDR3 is TGTGCCAGCAGCTTTGGGGGACCGGGAAACACCATATATTTT. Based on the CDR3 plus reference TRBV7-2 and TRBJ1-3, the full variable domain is GAGVSQSPSNKVTEKGKDVELRCDPISGHTALYWYRQSLGQGLEFLIYFQGNSAPDKSGLPSDRFSAERTGGSVSTLTIQRTQQEDSAVYLCASSFGGPGNTIYFGEGSWLTVV.

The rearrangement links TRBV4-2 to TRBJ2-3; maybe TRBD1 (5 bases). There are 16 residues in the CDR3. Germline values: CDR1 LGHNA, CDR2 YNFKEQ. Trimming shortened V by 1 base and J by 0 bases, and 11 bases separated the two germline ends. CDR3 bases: TGTGCCAGCAGCCAAGGGAATGGGGCTAGCACAGATACGCAGTATTTT. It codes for CASSQGNGASTDTQYF.

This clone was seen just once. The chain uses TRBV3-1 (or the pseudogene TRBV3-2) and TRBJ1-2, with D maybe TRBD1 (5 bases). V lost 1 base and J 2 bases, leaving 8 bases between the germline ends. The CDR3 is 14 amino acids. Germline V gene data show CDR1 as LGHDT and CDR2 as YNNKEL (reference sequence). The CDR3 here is CASSQGQGNYGYTF. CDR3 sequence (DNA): TGTGCCAGCAGCCAAGGGCAGGGCAACTATGGCTACACCTTC.

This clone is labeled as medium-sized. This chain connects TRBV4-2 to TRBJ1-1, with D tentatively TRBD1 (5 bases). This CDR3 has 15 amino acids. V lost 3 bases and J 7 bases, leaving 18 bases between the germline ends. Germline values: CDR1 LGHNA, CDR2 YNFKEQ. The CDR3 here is CASSHPGPNPGEAFF. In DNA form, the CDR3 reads TGTGCCAGCAGCCATCCGGGACCGAATCCGGGTGAAGCTTTCTTT.